Listed below are T cell receptor beta chains from one sample, sequenced in a study of T cell responses to AZD1222 COVID-19 vaccine. Profiling relied on immunoSEQ multiplex PCR, and the TCRdb table lists in-frame clones only, not all of them. The sample consists of some 200,000 clones, over 80% of them appearing once. Sequenced material: peripheral blood, taken on day 0 of AZD1222 vaccination. These receptors came from an adult in good health. Each CDR3 is given with its conserved first and last residue. A D gene is named only where the DNA matches it firmly.

j_gene: TRBJ2-2; d_gene: TRBD2; v_gene: TRBV6-5; CDR3nt: TGTGCCAGCAGTCCGACTAGCGGGAGAACCGGGGAGCTGTTTTTT; CDR3aa: CASSPTSGRTGELFF
j_gene: TRBJ2-5; d_gene: .; v_gene: TRBV5-6; CDR3nt: TGTGCCAGCAGCTTGGCGGGGCAGGGACCCTCCCAAGAGACCCAGTACTTC; CDR3aa: CASSLAGQGPSQETQYF
j_gene: TRBJ1-3; d_gene: .; v_gene: TRBV19; CDR3nt: TGTGCCAGTAGTTTGGGAAACACCATATATTTT; CDR3aa: CASSLGNTIYF
j_gene: TRBJ1-2; d_gene: TRBD1; v_gene: TRBV7-9; CDR3nt: TGTGCCAGCAGCGATCGGACAGGAGGGAACTATGGCTACACCTTC; CDR3aa: CASSDRTGGNYGYTF
j_gene: TRBJ1-5; d_gene: TRBD1; v_gene: TRBV2; CDR3nt: TGTGCCAGCAGTGGGACAGGCGCTCAGCCCCAGCATTTT; CDR3aa: CASSGTGAQPQHF
j_gene: TRBJ1-1; d_gene: .; v_gene: TRBV4-3; CDR3nt: TGCGCCAGCAGCCAAGATCTCCTTCGGGGTGAAGCTTTCTTT; CDR3aa: CASSQDLLRGEAFF
j_gene: TRBJ1-2; d_gene: TRBD1; v_gene: TRBV4-1; CDR3nt: TGCGCCAGCAGCCAGCCTACCCAAGACAGGGGACGGGGCTACACCTTC; CDR3aa: CASSQPTQDRGRGYTF
j_gene: TRBJ1-5; d_gene: .; v_gene: TRBV12-3/TRBV12-4; CDR3nt: TGTGCCAGCAGTCACCAGGGGCCCCAGCCCCAGCATTTT; CDR3aa: CASSHQGPQPQHF
j_gene: TRBJ2-3; d_gene: .; v_gene: TRBV7-2; CDR3nt: TGTGCCAGCAGCTTAGAGTTTGTTAATACGCAGTATTTT; CDR3aa: CASSLEFVNTQYF
j_gene: TRBJ2-1; d_gene: TRBD1; v_gene: TRBV27; CDR3nt: TGTGCCAGCAGGGGGACAGGGGGCCTAAATGAGCAGTTCTTC; CDR3aa: CASRGTGGLNEQFF
j_gene: TRBJ2-1; d_gene: TRBD2; v_gene: TRBV7-9; CDR3nt: TGTGCCAGCAGCCCGGGGACTAGCTTTGGTGAGCAGTTCTTC; CDR3aa: CASSPGTSFGEQFF
j_gene: TRBJ1-2; d_gene: TRBD1; v_gene: TRBV7-9; CDR3nt: TGTGCCAGCAGCCGTGGACAGGGCAATAACTATGGCTACACCTTC; CDR3aa: CASSRGQGNNYGYTF
j_gene: TRBJ1-1; d_gene: .; v_gene: TRBV2; CDR3nt: TGTGCCAGCAGACCTAATGCGGGGAACACTGAAGCTTTCTTT; CDR3aa: CASRPNAGNTEAFF
j_gene: TRBJ2-7; d_gene: .; v_gene: TRBV6-1; CDR3nt: TGTGCCAGCAGTGAAGGAGGGTCCTACGAGCAGTACTTC; CDR3aa: CASSEGGSYEQYF
j_gene: TRBJ2-2; d_gene: .; v_gene: TRBV9; CDR3nt: TGTGCCAGCAGCACGTACCGGGACACGAACACCGGGGAGCTGTTTTTT; CDR3aa: CASSTYRDTNTGELFF
j_gene: TRBJ2-1; d_gene: .; v_gene: TRBV15; CDR3nt: TGTGCCACCAGCAGAGATGGGGCCGGGAACAATGAGCAGTTCTTC; CDR3aa: CATSRDGAGNNEQFF
j_gene: TRBJ2-7; d_gene: .; v_gene: TRBV19; CDR3nt: TGTGCCAGTAGTATGCGGGAAGGGGCCTACGAGCAGTACTTC; CDR3aa: CASSMREGAYEQYF
j_gene: TRBJ2-7; d_gene: .; v_gene: TRBV3-1/TRBV3-2; CDR3nt: TGTGCCAGCAGCCAAGCCGGGACGGCCGGATACGAGCAGTACTTC; CDR3aa: CASSQAGTAGYEQYF
j_gene: TRBJ2-1; d_gene: .; v_gene: TRBV7-3; CDR3nt: TGTGCCAGCAGCCCCACCGGGCAGACCTACAATGAGCAGTTCTTC; CDR3aa: CASSPTGQTYNEQFF
j_gene: TRBJ2-3; d_gene: .; v_gene: TRBV9; CDR3nt: TGTGCCAGCAGCCCCCGGCCGGGCCAGTTTAGCACAGATACGCAGTATTTT; CDR3aa: CASSPRPGQFSTDTQYF